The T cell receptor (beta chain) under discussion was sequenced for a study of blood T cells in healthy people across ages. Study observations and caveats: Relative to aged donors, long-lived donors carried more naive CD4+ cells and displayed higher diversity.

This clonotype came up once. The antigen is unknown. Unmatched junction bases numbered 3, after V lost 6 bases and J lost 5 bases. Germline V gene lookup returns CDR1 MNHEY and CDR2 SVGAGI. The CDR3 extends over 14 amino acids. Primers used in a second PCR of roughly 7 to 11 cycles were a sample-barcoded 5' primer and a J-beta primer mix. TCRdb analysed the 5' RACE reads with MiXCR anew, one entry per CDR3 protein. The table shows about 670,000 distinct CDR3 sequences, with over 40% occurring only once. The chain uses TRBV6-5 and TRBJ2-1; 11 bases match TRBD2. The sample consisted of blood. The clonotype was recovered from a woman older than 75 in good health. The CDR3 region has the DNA TGTGCCAGCAGAAATAGCGGGAGGGACAATGAGCAGTTCTTC. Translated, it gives CASRNSGRDNEQFF.